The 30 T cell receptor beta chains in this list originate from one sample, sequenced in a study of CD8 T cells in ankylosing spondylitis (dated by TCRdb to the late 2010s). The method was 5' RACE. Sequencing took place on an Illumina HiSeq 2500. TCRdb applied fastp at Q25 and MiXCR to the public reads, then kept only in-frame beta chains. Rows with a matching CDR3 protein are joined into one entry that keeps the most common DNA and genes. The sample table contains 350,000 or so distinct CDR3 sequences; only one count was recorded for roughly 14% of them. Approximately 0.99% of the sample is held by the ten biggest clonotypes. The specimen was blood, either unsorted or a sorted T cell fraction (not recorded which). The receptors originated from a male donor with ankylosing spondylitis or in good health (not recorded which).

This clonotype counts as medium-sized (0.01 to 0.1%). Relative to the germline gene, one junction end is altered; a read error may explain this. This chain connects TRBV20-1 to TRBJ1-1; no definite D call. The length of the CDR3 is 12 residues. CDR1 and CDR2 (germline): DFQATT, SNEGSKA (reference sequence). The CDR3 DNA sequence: TGCAGTGCTAGAGCCCAGAACCCTGAAGCTTTCTTT. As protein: CSARAQNPEAFF.

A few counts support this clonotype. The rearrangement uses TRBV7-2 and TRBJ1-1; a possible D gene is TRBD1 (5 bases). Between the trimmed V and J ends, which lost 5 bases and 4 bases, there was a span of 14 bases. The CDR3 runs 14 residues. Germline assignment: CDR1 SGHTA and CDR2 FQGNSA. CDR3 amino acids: CASSLGQPTTEAFF. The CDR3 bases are TGTGCCAGCAGCCTAGGACAACCGACCACTGAAGCTTTCTTT.

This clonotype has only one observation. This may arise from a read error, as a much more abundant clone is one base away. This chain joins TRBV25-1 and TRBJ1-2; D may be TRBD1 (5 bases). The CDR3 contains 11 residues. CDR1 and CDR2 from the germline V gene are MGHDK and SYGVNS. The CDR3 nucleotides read TGTGCCAGCAGTGCAGGGTATGGCCACACCTTC. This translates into CASSAGYGHTF.

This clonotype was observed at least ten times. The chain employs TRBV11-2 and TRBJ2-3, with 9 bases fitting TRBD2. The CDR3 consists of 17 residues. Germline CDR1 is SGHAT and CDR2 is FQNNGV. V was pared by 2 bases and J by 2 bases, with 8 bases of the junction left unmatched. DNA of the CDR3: TGTGCCAGCAGCTTATTAGCGGGAGCCCTCATCACAGATACGCAGTATTTT. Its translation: CASSLLAGALITDTQYF.

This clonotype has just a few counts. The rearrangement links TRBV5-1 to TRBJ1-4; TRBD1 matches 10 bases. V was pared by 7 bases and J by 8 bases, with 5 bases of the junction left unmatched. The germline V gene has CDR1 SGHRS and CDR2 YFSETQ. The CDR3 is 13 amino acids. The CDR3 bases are TGCGCCAGCCGACAGGGGGCTGGGGAAAAACTGTTTTTT. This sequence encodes CASRQGAGEKLFF.

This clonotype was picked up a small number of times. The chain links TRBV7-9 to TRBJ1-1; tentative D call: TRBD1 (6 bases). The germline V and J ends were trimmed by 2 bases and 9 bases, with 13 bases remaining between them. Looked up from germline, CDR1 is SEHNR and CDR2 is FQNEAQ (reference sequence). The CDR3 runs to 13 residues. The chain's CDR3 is CASSLLIQGKAFF. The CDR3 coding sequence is TGTGCCAGCAGCTTATTGATACAGGGCAAAGCTTTCTTT.

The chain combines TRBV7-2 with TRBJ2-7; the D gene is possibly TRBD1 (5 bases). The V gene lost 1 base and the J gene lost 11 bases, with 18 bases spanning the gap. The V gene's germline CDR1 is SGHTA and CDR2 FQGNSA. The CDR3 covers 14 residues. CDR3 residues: CASSLGGSSSREYF. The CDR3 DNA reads TGTGCCAGCAGCTTAGGTGGGTCGAGCAGCAGGGAGTACTTC.

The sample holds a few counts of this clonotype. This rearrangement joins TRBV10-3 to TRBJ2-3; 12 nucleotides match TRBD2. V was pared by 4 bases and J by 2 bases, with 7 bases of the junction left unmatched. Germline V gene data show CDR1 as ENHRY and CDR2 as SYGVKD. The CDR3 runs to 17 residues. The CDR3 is CAISVLAGGLVTDTQYF. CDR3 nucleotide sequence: TGTGCCATCAGTGTCCTAGCGGGAGGGCTTGTCACAGATACGCAGTATTTT.

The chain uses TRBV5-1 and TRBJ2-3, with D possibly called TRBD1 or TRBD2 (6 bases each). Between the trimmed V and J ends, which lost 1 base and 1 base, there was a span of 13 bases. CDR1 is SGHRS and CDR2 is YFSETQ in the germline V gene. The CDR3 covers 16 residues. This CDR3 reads CASSLSGAFGTDTQYF. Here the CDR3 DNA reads TGCGCCAGCAGCTTGTCGGGGGCTTTTGGCACAGATACGCAGTATTTT.

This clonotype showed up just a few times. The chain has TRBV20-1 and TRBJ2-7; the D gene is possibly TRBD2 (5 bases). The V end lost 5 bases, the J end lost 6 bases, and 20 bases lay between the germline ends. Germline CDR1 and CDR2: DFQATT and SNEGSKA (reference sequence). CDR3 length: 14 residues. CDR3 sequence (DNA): TGCAGTGCTGCCCGACGGGTGAATGAGGGCGAGCAGTACTTC. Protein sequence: CSAARRVNEGEQYF.

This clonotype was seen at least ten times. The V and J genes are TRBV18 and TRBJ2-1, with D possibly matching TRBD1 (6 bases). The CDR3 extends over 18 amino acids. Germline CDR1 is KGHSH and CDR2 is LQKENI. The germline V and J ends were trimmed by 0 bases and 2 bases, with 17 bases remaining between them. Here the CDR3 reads CASSPPLQGRGTYNEQFF. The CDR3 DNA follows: TGTGCCAGCTCACCACCTTTACAGGGAAGAGGAACCTACAATGAGCAGTTCTTC.

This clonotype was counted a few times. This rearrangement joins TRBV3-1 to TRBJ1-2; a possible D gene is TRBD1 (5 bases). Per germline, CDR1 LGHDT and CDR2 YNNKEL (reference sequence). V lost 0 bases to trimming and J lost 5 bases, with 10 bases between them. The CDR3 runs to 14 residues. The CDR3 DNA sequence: TGTGCCAGCAGCCAAGATAGAACAGGATATGGCTACACCTTC. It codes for CASSQDRTGYGYTF.

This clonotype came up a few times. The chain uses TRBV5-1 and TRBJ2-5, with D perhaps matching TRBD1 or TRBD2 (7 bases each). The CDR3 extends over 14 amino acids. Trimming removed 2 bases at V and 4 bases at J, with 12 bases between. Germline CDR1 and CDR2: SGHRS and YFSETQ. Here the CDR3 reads CASSLTGEGETQYF. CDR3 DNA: TGCGCCAGCAGCTTAACAGGGGAGGGAGAGACCCAGTACTTC.

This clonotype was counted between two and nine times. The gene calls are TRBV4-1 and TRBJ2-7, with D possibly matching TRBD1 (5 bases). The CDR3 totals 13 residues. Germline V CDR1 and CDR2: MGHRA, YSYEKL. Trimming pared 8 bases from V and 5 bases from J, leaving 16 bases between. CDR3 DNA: TGCGCCAGCCCCCCCATAGGGGTCCACGAGCAGTACTTC. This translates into CASPPIGVHEQYF.

This CDR3 reads CSAIPGLAGGTQYF. Written as DNA, the CDR3 is TGCAGTGCTATTCCGGGACTAGCGGGGGGCACGCAGTATTTT. V usage is TRBV20-1 and J usage is TRBJ2-3; the match to TRBD2 covers 15 bases. V dropped 4 bases and J dropped 9; count of bases not matched to a gene: 5. From germline, CDR1 is DFQATT and CDR2 SNEGSKA (reference sequence). The CDR3 consists of 14 residues.

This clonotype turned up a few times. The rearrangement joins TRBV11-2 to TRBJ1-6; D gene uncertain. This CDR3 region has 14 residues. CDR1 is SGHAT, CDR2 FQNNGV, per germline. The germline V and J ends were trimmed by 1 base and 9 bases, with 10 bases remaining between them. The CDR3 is CASSLVTWGSPLHF. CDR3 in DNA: TGTGCCAGCAGCTTAGTGACGTGGGGTTCACCCCTCCACTTT.

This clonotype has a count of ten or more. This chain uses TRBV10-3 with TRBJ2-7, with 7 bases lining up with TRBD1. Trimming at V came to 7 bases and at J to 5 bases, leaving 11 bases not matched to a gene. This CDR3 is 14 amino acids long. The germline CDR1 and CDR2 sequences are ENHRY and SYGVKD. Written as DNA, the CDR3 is TGTGCCATCAAGAGGGGGCAGGGGTTGGACGAGCAGTACTTC. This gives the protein CAIKRGQGLDEQYF.

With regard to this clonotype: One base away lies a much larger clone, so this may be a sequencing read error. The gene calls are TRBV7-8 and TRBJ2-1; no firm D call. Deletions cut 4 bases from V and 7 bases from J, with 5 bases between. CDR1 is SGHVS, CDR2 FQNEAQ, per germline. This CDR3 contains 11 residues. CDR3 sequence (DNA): TGTGCCAGCAGCTCAGAGAATGAGCAGTTCTTC. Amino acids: CASSSENEQFF.

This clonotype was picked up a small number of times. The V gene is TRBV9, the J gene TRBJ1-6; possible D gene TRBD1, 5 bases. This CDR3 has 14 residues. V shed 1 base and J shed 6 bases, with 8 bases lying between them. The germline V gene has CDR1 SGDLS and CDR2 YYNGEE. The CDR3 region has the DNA TGTGCCAGCAGCGTATCGGGGCTTAATTCACCCCTCCACTTT. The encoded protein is CASSVSGLNSPLHF.

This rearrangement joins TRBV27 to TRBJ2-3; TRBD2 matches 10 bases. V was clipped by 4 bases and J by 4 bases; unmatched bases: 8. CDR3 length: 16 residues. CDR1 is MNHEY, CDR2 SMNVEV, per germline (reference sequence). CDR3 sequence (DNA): TGTGCCAGCAGTTCGCTACTAGCGGGATGGGCAGATACGCAGTATTTT. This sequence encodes CASSSLLAGWADTQYF.

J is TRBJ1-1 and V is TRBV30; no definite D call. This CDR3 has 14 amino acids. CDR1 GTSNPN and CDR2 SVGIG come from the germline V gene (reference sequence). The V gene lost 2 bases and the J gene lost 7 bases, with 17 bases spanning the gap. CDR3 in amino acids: CAWSKGQSKNEAFF. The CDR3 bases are TGTGCCTGGAGTAAGGGTCAGTCCAAGAATGAAGCTTTCTTT.

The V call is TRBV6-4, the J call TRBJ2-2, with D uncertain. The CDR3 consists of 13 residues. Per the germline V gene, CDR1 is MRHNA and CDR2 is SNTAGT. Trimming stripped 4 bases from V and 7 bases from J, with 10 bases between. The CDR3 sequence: CASSAIRGGELFF. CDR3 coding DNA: TGTGCCAGCAGTGCGATACGCGGCGGGGAGCTGTTTTTT.

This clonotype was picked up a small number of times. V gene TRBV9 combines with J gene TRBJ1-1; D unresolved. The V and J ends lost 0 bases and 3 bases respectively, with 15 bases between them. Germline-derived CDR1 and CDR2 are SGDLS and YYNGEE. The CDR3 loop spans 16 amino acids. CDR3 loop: CASSVVAGFVDTEAFF. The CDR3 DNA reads TGTGCCAGCAGCGTAGTAGCGGGATTTGTGGACACTGAAGCTTTCTTT.

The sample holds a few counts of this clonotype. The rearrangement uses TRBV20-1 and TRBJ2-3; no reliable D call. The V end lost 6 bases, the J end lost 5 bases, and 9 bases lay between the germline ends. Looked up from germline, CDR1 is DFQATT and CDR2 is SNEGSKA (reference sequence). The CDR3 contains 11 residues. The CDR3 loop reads CSALGIDTQYF. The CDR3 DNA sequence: TGCAGTGCCCTAGGCATAGATACGCAGTATTTT.

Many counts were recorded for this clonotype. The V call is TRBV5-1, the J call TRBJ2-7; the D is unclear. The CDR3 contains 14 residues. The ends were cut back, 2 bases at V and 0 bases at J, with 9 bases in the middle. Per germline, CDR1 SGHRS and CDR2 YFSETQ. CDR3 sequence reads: CASSLGRSSYEQYF. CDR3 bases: TGCGCCAGCAGCTTAGGTCGGAGCTCCTACGAGCAGTACTTC.

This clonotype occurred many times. DNA of the CDR3: TGTGCCAGCAGCCAGGGGGCCAGAAGCGAGACCCAGTACTTC. Translating it yields CASSQGARSETQYF. The chain couples TRBV14 to TRBJ2-5; tentatively, D is TRBD1 (6 bases). The CDR3 totals 14 residues. Germline assignment: CDR1 SGHDN and CDR2 FVKESK. The V end lost 3 bases, the J end lost 5 bases, and 13 bases lay between the germline ends. Full variable domain (remainder filled in from reference TRBV14 and TRBJ2-5): EAGVTQFPSHSVIEKGQTVTLRCDPISGHDNLYWYRRVMGKEIKFLLHFVKESKQDESGMPNNRFLAERTGGTYSTLKVQPAELEDSGVYFCASSQGARSETQYFGPGTRLLVL.

In DNA form, the CDR3 reads TGTGCCAGCAGCTTAAACCCGGGACGGGAAGTTGGCTACACCTTC. This codes for CASSLNPGREVGYTF. The chain joins TRBV7-2 to TRBJ1-2, with D perhaps TRBD1 (5 bases). CDR1 is SGHTA and CDR2 is FQGNSA in the germline V gene. The CDR3 spans 15 residues. Trimming stripped 2 bases from V and 7 bases from J, with 17 bases between.

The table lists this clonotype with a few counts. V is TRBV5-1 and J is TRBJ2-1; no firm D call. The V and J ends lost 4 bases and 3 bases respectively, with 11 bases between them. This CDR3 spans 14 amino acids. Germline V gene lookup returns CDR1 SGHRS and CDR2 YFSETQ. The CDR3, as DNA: TGCGCCAGCAGCATCGCATACGGCTACAATGAGCAGTTCTTC. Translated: CASSIAYGYNEQFF.

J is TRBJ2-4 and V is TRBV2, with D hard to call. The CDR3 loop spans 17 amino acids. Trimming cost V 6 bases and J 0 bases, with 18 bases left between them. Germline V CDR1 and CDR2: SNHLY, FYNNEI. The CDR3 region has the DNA TGTGCCAGCAGCATGAAGGTTTCGGTCGTAGCCAAAAACATTCAGTACTTC. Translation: CASSMKVSVVAKNIQYF.

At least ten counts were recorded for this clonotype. CDR3 residues: CASSQQLAANSYNEQFF. DNA of the CDR3: TGCGCCAGCAGCCAACAACTAGCGGCAAACTCCTACAATGAGCAGTTCTTC. V usage is TRBV4-1 and J usage is TRBJ2-1, with 8 bases fitting TRBD2. With 2 bases clipped from V and 0 bases from J, the junction kept 6 bases outside the gene matches. CDR3 length equals 17 residues. CDR1 and CDR2 (germline): MGHRA, YSYEKL.